One T cell receptor (beta chain) is described in this entry. Its antigen is not identified. The data stem from a study of OX40 agonist ivuxolimab in advanced cancers. Study-wide context: With a range of 23 to 79, age averaged roughly 60 years, and 70% to 85% were male. Findings of the study overall: Among the least clonally expanded were partial responders at 0.1-3.0 mg/kg. The CD4+ and CD8+ T cells in the blood had expanded clonally by week 6 at 0.1 to 3.0 mg/kg.

The sampling schedule covered blood at baseline, cycle 4 day 1, and cycle 7 day 1. TCRdb's copy holds only in-frame clones and misses some; the assay was immunoSEQ multiplex PCR. The data contain about 59,000 clones, about 92% of them singletons. This clonotype was obtained from an adult with an advanced solid tumor such as melanoma, head and neck, liver or kidney cancer. The source material was CD4+ or CD8+ T cells sorted from blood, sampled in a trial of the OX40 agonist ivuxolimab.

Written as DNA, the CDR3 is TGTGCCAGCACCGCGGGAGGGTCGCATTCACCCCTCCACTTT. Encoded protein: CASTAGGSHSPLHF. J is TRBJ1-6 and V is TRBV27; D not resolved. Trimming left V 7 bases short and J 8 bases short, with 15 bases between. Germline V lookup: CDR1 MNHEY, CDR2 SMNVEV (reference sequence). CDR3 length equals 14 residues.